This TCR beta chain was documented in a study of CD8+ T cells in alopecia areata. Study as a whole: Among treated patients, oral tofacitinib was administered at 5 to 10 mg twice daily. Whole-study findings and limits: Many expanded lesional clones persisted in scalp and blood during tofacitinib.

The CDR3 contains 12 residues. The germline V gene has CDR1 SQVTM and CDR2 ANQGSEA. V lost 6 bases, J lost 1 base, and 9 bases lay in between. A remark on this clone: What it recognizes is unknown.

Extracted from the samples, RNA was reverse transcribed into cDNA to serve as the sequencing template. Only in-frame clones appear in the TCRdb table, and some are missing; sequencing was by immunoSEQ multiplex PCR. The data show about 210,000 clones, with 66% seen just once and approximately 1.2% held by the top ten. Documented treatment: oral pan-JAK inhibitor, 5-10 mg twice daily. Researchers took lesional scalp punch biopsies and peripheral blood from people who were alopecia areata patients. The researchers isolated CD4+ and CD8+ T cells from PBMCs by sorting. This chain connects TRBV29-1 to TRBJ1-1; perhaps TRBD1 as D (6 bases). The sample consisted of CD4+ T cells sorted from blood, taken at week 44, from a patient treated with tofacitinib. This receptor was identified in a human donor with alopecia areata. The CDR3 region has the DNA TGCAGCGTCGACAGGAAGAACACTGAAGCTTTCTTT. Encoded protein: CSVDRKNTEAFF.